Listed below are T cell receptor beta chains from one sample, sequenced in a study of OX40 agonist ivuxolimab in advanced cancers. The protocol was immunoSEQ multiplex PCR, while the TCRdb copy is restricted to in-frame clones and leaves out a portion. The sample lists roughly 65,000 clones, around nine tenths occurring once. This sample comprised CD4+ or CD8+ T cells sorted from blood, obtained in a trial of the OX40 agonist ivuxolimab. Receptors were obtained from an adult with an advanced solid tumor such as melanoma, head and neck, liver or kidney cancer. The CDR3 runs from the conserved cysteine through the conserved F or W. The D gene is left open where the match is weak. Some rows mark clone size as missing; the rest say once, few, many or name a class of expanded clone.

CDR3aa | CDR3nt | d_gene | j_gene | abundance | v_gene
CASMIRAGYTEAFF | TGTGCCAGCATGATTCGAGCGGGGTATACTGAAGCTTTCTTT | - | TRBJ1-1 | - | TRBV6-5
CASSPWTGRTEAFF | TGCGCCAGCAGCCCTTGGACAGGGCGGACTGAAGCTTTCTTT | TRBD1 | TRBJ1-1 | - | TRBV4-1
CASSPDRQSNEKLFF | TGTGCCAGCTCACCAGATAGACAGTCTAATGAAAAACTGTTTTTT | - | TRBJ1-4 | - | TRBV18
CASSYPGGQAFF | TGTGCCAGCAGTTACCCCGGGGGGCAAGCTTTCTTT | - | TRBJ1-1 | - | TRBV6-5
CASTLFGGNEKLFF | TGTGCCAGCACCCTCTTTGGGGGTAATGAAAAACTGTTTTTT | - | TRBJ1-4 | few | TRBV28
CASSLWREEFNEQFF | TGTGCCAGCAGCTTATGGCGGGAGGAGTTCAATGAGCAGTTCTTC | TRBD2 | TRBJ2-1 | - | TRBV7-6
CASSLDLAGASGNTIYF | TGTGCCAGCAGCTTAGATCTGGCAGGGGCCTCTGGAAACACCATATATTTT | - | TRBJ1-3 | once | TRBV11-2
CASRPLDRAGAEQYF | TGTGCCAGCCGGCCACTCGACAGGGCTGGGGCCGAGCAGTACTTC | TRBD1 | TRBJ2-7 | - | TRBV6-5
CASSLLGSANQPQHF | TGCGCCAGCAGCTTATTGGGGTCCGCCAATCAGCCCCAGCATTTT | - | TRBJ1-5 | - | TRBV5-1
CASSYGRINYGYTF | TGTGCCAGCAGTTATGGCAGAATTAACTATGGCTACACCTTC | - | TRBJ1-2 | - | TRBV6-6
CASSKPRYMLLNTEAFF | TGTGCCAGTAGTAAGCCCCGTTACATGCTGTTGAACACTGAAGCTTTCTTT | - | TRBJ1-1 | once | TRBV19
CATGTPYEQYF | TGTGCCACCGGGACACCCTACGAGCAGTACTTC | - | TRBJ2-7 | few | TRBV28
CASRPGVGELFF | TGTGCCAGCAGGCCAGGTGTCGGGGAGCTGTTTTTT | - | TRBJ2-2 | - | TRBV2
CASSLGAGGGVETQYF | TGCGCCAGCAGCTTGGGCGCAGGGGGGGGAGTAGAGACCCAGTACTTC | - | TRBJ2-5 | - | TRBV5-1
CASSDRVGAQYF | TGTGCCAGCAGCGACAGGGTAGGGGCCCAGTACTTC | - | TRBJ2-5 | - | TRBV9
CAWSIDRAGEKLFF | TGTGCCTGGAGTATCGACAGGGCAGGGGAAAAACTGTTTTTT | TRBD1 | TRBJ1-4 | - | TRBV30
CASSSGALYEQYF | TGTGCCAGCAGTTCGGGGGCGCTTTACGAGCAGTACTTC | - | TRBJ2-7 | - | TRBV7-9
CASSLSPQGVPYGYTF | TGTGCCAGCAGCTTAAGTCCGCAGGGGGTTCCCTATGGCTACACCTTC | TRBD1 | TRBJ1-2 | - | TRBV7-9
CATSRGTNNEQFF | TGTGCCACCAGCAGGGGGACTAACAATGAGCAGTTCTTC | TRBD2 | TRBJ2-1 | - | TRBV15
CACDRVRSYEQYF | TGTGCCTGCGACAGGGTTCGCTCCTACGAGCAGTACTTC | TRBD1 | TRBJ2-7 | once | TRBV30
CASSMTGRTGELFF | TGTGCCAGTAGTATGACAGGGCGGACCGGGGAGCTGTTTTTT | TRBD1 | TRBJ2-2 | - | TRBV19
CASSQVTGGWTDTQYF | TGCGCCAGCAGCCAAGTAACAGGGGGGTGGACAGATACGCAGTATTTT | TRBD1 | TRBJ2-3 | - | TRBV4-3
CASSGRLADSYNEQFF | TGTGCCAGTAGCGGTAGACTAGCGGACTCCTACAATGAGCAGTTCTTC | TRBD2 | TRBJ2-1 | - | TRBV19
CASSWGRSSYNSPLHF | TGCGCCAGCAGCTGGGGTAGGAGCTCCTATAATTCACCCCTCCACTTT | - | TRBJ1-6 | - | TRBV5-1
CASSLRFGGGLADTQYF | TGTGCCAGCAGCTTACGCTTCGGCGGGGGTCTGGCGGATACGCAGTATTTT | TRBD2 | TRBJ2-3 | - | TRBV7-2
CASSLLSGDYGYTF | TGTGCCAGCAGCTTACTATCTGGGGACTATGGCTACACCTTC | - | TRBJ1-2 | - | TRBV7-9
CASSLAGSRQEQYF | TGTGCCAGCAGCTTGGCCGGATCAAGACAGGAGCAGTACTTC | - | TRBJ2-7 | few | TRBV5-4
CASSYSFGQPQHF | TGTGCCAGCAGTTACTCGTTTGGTCAGCCCCAGCATTTT | - | TRBJ1-5 | - | TRBV6-5
CASSQDVPQFNEQFF | TGCGCCAGCAGCCAAGATGTTCCACAGTTCAATGAGCAGTTCTTC | - | TRBJ2-1 | - | TRBV4-1
CASSPRPGIGPRTEAFF | TGCGCCAGCAGCCCCCGGCCAGGGATCGGGCCTCGGACTGAAGCTTTCTTT | - | TRBJ1-1 | once | TRBV5-1
CASSEQGAGYGYTF | TGTGCCAGCAGCGAACAGGGGGCGGGATATGGCTACACCTTC | TRBD1 | TRBJ1-2 | - | TRBV16
CASSRQAATGVHTIYF | TGTGCCAGCAGTCGCCAGGCCGCGACAGGGGTCCACACCATATATTTT | TRBD1 | TRBJ1-3 | - | TRBV28
CASSLGGISTDTQYF | TGTGCCAGCAGCTTGGGGGGGATCAGCACAGATACGCAGTATTTT | - | TRBJ2-3 | - | TRBV5-4
CASCTGTVTEAFF | TGTGCCAGTTGTACGGGGACAGTCACTGAAGCTTTCTTT | TRBD1 | TRBJ1-1 | - | TRBV19
CASSSGLAGVLNEQFF | TGTGCCAGCAGCTCGGGACTAGCGGGGGTCCTCAATGAGCAGTTCTTC | TRBD2 | TRBJ2-1 | - | TRBV7-9
CASSPPRTAGNTIYF | TGTGCCAGCTCACCCCCTAGGACCGCTGGAAACACCATATATTTT | - | TRBJ1-3 | - | TRBV18
CASSIRDSYYGYTF | TGTGCCAGTAGTATCCGGGACAGCTACTATGGCTACACCTTC | TRBD1 | TRBJ1-2 | - | TRBV19
CASSYFAGHIPGELFF | TGTGCCAGCAGTTACTTTGCAGGGCATATCCCCGGGGAGCTGTTTTTT | - | TRBJ2-2 | few | TRBV6-6
CAWSVQSQQAFF | TGTGCCTGGAGTGTACAAAGTCAGCAAGCTTTCTTT | - | TRBJ1-1 | - | TRBV30